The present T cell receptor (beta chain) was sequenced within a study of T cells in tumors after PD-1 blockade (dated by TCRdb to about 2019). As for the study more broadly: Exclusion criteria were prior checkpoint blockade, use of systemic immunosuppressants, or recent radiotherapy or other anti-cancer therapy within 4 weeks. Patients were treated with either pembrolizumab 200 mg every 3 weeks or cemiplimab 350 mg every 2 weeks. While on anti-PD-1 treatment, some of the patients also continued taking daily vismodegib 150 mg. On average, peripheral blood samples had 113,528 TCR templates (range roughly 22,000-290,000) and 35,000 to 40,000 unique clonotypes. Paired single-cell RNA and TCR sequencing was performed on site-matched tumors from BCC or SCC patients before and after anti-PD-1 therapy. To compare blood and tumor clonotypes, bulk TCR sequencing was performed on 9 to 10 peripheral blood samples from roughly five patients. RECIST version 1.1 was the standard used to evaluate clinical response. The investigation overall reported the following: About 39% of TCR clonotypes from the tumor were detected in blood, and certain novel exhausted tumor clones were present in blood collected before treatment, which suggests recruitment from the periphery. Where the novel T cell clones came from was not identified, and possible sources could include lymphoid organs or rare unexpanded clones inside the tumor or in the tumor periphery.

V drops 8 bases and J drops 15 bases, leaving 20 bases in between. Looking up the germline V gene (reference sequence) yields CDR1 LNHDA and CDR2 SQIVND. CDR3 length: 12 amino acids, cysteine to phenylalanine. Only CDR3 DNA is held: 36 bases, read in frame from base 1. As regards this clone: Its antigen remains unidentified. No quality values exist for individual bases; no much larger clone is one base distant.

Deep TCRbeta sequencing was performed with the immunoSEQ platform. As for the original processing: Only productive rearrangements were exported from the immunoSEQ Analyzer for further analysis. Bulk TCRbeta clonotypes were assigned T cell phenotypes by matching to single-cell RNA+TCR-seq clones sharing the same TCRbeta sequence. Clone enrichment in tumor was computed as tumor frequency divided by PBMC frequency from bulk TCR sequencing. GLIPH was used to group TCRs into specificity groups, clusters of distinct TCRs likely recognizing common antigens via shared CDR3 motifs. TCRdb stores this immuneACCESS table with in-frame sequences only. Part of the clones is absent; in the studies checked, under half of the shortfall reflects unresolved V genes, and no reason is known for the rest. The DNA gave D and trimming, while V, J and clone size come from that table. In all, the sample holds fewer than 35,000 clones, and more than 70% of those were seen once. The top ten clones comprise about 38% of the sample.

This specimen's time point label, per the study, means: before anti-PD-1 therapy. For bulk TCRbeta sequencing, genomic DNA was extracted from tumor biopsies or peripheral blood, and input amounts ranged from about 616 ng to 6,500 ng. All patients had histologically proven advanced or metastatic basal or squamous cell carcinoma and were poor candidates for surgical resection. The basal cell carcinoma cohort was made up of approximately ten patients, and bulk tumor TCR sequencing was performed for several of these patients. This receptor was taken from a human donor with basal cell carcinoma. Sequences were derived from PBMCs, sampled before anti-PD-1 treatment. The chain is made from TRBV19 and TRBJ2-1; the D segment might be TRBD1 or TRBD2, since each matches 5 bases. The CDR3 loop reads CASQSFRDPVFF. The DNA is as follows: TGTGCCAGTCAATCATTCCGGGACCCCGTGTTCTTC.